Each of the 23 T cell receptor beta chains below was sequenced from the same sample in a study of OX40 agonist ivuxolimab in advanced cancers. The method behind the library was the immunoSEQ multiplex PCR assay. Not all clones reach the TCRdb copy of this immuneACCESS table, which keeps in-frame sequences only. Checked studies attribute under half of the gap to unresolved V genes and leave the rest unexplained. This sample is represented by approximately 50,000 clones; about four fifths of them were singletons. Around 2.5% of the sample goes to the ten largest clones. The sequencing used CD4+ or CD8+ T cells sorted from blood, collected in a trial of the OX40 agonist ivuxolimab. These receptors were collected from an adult with an advanced solid tumor such as melanoma, head and neck, liver or kidney cancer.

This chain connects TRBV6-5 to TRBJ1-2; D gene unclear. This CDR3 has 14 amino acids. Germline V lookup: CDR1 MNHEY, CDR2 SVGAGI. The V gene lost 2 bases and the J gene lost 7 bases, with 14 bases spanning the gap. Here the CDR3 reads CASSYGGLRGGYTF. The CDR3 bases are TGTGCCAGCAGTTACGGCGGGTTGAGAGGTGGCTACACCTTC.

This chain connects TRBV9 to TRBJ1-2, with D perhaps TRBD1 (6 bases). The CDR3 runs 13 residues. CDR1 and CDR2 (germline): SGDLS, YYNGEE. V was shortened by 4 bases and J by 7 bases, with 14 bases between the two germline ends. CDR3 DNA sequence: TGTGCCAGCAGCTTCATGGGGGCCTCTGGCTACACCTTC. Translation gives CASSFMGASGYTF.

The chain has TRBV30 and TRBJ2-3; D gene uncertain. Trimming removed 4 bases at V and 6 bases at J, with 8 bases between. The CDR3 sequence is 11 residues long. CDR1 is GTSNPN and CDR2 is SVGIG in the germline V gene (reference sequence). The CDR3 loop reads CAWMVEDTQYF. CDR3 DNA: TGTGCCTGGATGGTTGAGGATACGCAGTATTTT.

V and J are TRBV6-5 and TRBJ2-7; perhaps TRBD1 as D (5 bases). Germline V gene data show CDR1 as MNHEY and CDR2 as SVGAGI. The CDR3 runs to 14 residues. V was trimmed by 10 bases and J by 2 bases, leaving 18 bases between them. The CDR3 is CATLEPGPAYEQYF. The CDR3 DNA sequence: TGTGCCACCCTTGAACCAGGGCCAGCCTACGAGCAGTACTTC.

This chain links TRBV4-1 with TRBJ2-1; TRBD1 aligns across 7 bases. Germline assignment: CDR1 MGHRA and CDR2 YSYEKL. J was trimmed by 0 bases and V by 0 bases; bases with no gene match: 2. The CDR3 is 16 amino acids. The CDR3 spells CASSQERTGSYNEQFF. The CDR3 nucleotides read TGCGCCAGCAGCCAAGAAAGGACAGGCTCCTACAATGAGCAGTTCTTC.

This clone was observed a few times. The CDR3 here is CASSLGDRGSEKLFF. DNA for the CDR3: TGTGCCAGCAGCTTGGGGGACAGGGGATCGGAAAAACTGTTTTTT. The chain carries TRBV7-9 and TRBJ1-4; 10 bases agree with TRBD1. The CDR3 spans 15 residues. V dropped 3 bases and J dropped 8; count of bases not matched to a gene: 6. Looked up from germline, CDR1 is SEHNR and CDR2 is FQNEAQ (reference sequence).

V gene TRBV29-1 combines with J gene TRBJ1-1; a possible D gene is TRBD1 (6 bases). Per germline, CDR1 SQVTM and CDR2 ANQGSEA. The CDR3 sequence is 15 residues long. V lost 3 bases, J lost 4 bases, and 18 bases lay in between. CDR3 region: CSVEGRGGGGTEAFF. The CDR3 bases are TGCAGCGTTGAGGGCAGGGGAGGCGGGGGCACTGAAGCTTTCTTT.

This rearrangement joins TRBV14 to TRBJ2-2; tentatively, D is TRBD1 (5 bases). The germline V gene has CDR1 SGHDN and CDR2 FVKESK. Trimming removed 1 base at V and 6 bases at J, with 9 bases between. There are 14 residues in the CDR3. CDR3 sequence: CASSQALGAGELFF. CDR3 DNA: TGTGCCAGCAGCCAAGCTCTAGGGGCCGGGGAGCTGTTTTTT. The whole variable domain, remainder taken from reference TRBV14 and TRBJ2-2, is EAGVTQFPSHSVIEKGQTVTLRCDPISGHDNLYWYRRVMGKEIKFLLHFVKESKQDESGMPNNRFLAERTGGTYSTLKVQPAELEDSGVYFCASSQALGAGELFFGEGSRLTVL.

The V and J genes are TRBV27 and TRBJ1-4; D is unclear. Trimming removed 5 bases from V and 10 bases from J, with 23 bases in between. Germline V gene lookup returns CDR1 MNHEY and CDR2 SMNVEV (reference sequence). The CDR3 consists of 16 residues. CDR3 region: CASSPRSTGPLGKLFF. The CDR3 nucleotides are TGTGCCAGCAGTCCCCGCTCAACCGGCCCTCTTGGAAAACTGTTTTTT.

In its sample, this clone was seen a few times. The chain uses TRBV5-8 and TRBJ2-3; D is ambiguous. The CDR3 spans 12 residues. Trimming took 1 base from V and 3 from J, leaving 3 bases between them. Germline V lookup: CDR1 SGHTS, CDR2 YDEGEE. The CDR3 region has the DNA TGTGCCAGCAGCTTGCGGACAGATACGCAGTATTTT. This encodes CASSLRTDTQYF.

In this sample, this clone turned up a few times. The rearrangement uses TRBV5-5 and TRBJ1-2; no clear D gene. V was trimmed by 4 bases and J by 4 bases, leaving 17 bases between them. Germline CDR1 SGHKS, CDR2 YYEKEE (reference sequence). The CDR3 is 15 amino acids. CDR3 protein: CASSPPPGSRYGYTF. CDR3 in DNA: TGTGCCAGCAGCCCACCCCCGGGGTCCCGCTATGGCTACACCTTC.

The chain combines TRBV19 with TRBJ1-2; D may be TRBD1 (5 bases). Germline V gene lookup returns CDR1 LNHDA and CDR2 SQIVND (reference sequence). V shed 8 bases and J shed 5 bases, with 15 bases lying between them. CDR3 length: 13 amino acids. For the CDR3, the DNA is TGTGCCAGTCAGGGAGGTAACGAGTATGGCTACACCTTC. It codes for CASQGGNEYGYTF.

This clone occurred a few times. V is TRBV5-4 and J is TRBJ2-3; 9 nucleotides agree with TRBD2. The CDR3 spans 14 residues. Germline V gives CDR1 SGHNT, CDR2 YYREEE (reference sequence). The V segment lost 2 bases and the J segment 4 bases; nucleotides outside the gene matches: 2. The CDR3 DNA follows: TGTGCCAGCAGCTTAGCGGGGGGCTCAGATACGCAGTATTTT. Translating gives CASSLAGGSDTQYF.

This chain links TRBV28 with TRBJ2-1, with D perhaps TRBD1 (7 bases). The CDR3 loop spans 19 amino acids. The V and J ends lost 0 bases and 6 bases respectively, with 24 bases between them. CDR1 MDHEN and CDR2 SYDVKM come from the germline V gene. The CDR3 region has the DNA TGTGCCAGCAGTTTATGGACAGGGTTGAGGGGGGCCCGGGGCAATGAGCAGTTCTTC. Its translation is CASSLWTGLRGARGNEQFF.

The CDR3: CASSTRQGTNEKLFF. CDR3 nucleotide sequence: TGTGCCAGCAGCACGAGACAGGGAACTAATGAAAAACTGTTTTTT. V and J are TRBV7-9 and TRBJ1-4; TRBD1 matches 7 bases. Germline values: CDR1 SEHNR, CDR2 FQNEAQ (reference sequence). Losses at the gene ends were 5 bases for V and 1 base for J; bases not matched to a gene: 4. The CDR3 spans 15 residues.

V gene TRBV27 combines with J gene TRBJ2-7; 10 bases line up with TRBD1. The CDR3 is made up of 13 amino acids. Germline CDR1 is MNHEY and CDR2 is SMNVEV (reference sequence). After removal of 7 bases from V and 5 bases from J, the junction contained 5 bases not matched to a gene. For the CDR3, the DNA is TGTGCCAGCAAGGGACAGGGGAGACACGAGCAGTACTTC. This sequence encodes CASKGQGRHEQYF.

The chain links TRBV4-3 to TRBJ1-1; 10 nucleotides align to TRBD1. This CDR3 spans 17 amino acids. CDR1 and CDR2 from the germline V gene are LGHNA and YSLEER. V dropped 4 bases and J dropped 0; count of bases not matched to a gene: 8. CDR3 loop: CASSPSPGQGLNTEAFF. The CDR3 bases are TGCGCCAGCAGCCCATCTCCGGGACAGGGGTTGAACACTGAAGCTTTCTTT.

The chain employs TRBV6-1 and TRBJ1-2; D may be TRBD1 (6 bases). Germline V gene data show CDR1 as MNHNS and CDR2 as SASEGT. CDR3 size: 13 residues. V lost 7 bases, J lost 5 bases, and 14 bases lay in between. CDR3 in amino acids: CASTQGQIYGYTF. CDR3 bases: TGTGCCAGCACCCAGGGGCAGATATATGGCTACACCTTC.

The chain uses TRBV28 and TRBJ2-1; 7 nucleotides match TRBD2. This CDR3 spans 17 amino acids. V was pared by 2 bases and J by 4 bases, with 11 bases of the junction left unmatched. Germline V gene sequence: CDR1 MDHEN, CDR2 SYDVKM. CDR3 coding DNA: TGTGCCAGCAGTTTAACTTTCCGCGGGAGAAGATACAATGAGCAGTTCTTC. Translated: CASSLTFRGRRYNEQFF.

This chain uses TRBV29-1 with TRBJ2-2; tentative D call: TRBD1 (6 bases). This CDR3 comprises 15 residues. V gave up 3 bases and J gave up 4 bases, with 15 bases separating them. The germline CDR1 and CDR2 sequences are SQVTM and ANQGSEA. The CDR3 loop is CSVDDGQKRTGELFF. The CDR3 DNA reads as TGCAGCGTTGATGATGGACAGAAGCGCACCGGGGAGCTGTTTTTT.

The CDR3 sequence: CASTGLAEHEQFF. CDR3 bases: TGTGCCAGTACAGGACTAGCGGAGCATGAGCAGTTCTTC. This rearrangement joins TRBV19 to TRBJ2-1; TRBD2 matches 10 bases. The length of the CDR3 is 13 residues. V shed 7 bases and J 8 bases; nucleotides not matched to a gene: 5. From germline, CDR1 is LNHDA and CDR2 SQIVND (reference sequence).

The chain joins TRBV27 to TRBJ1-4, with D perhaps matching TRBD1 (6 bases). This CDR3 region has 15 residues. Germline CDR1 MNHEY, CDR2 SMNVEV (reference sequence). V dropped 7 bases and J dropped 7 bases, with 19 bases sitting between them. The CDR3 here is CASKIWGRPGEKLFF. CDR3 in DNA: TGTGCCAGCAAGATCTGGGGGCGCCCCGGTGAAAAACTGTTTTTT.

This chain links TRBV19 with TRBJ1-5; 8 bases fit TRBD1. With 4 bases clipped from V and 4 bases from J, the junction kept 6 bases outside the gene matches. CDR3 size: 15 residues. The germline V gene encodes CDR1 LNHDA and CDR2 SQIVND (reference sequence). CDR3 region: CASSTRDRPNQPQHF. CDR3 DNA: TGTGCCAGTAGTACCCGGGACAGGCCTAATCAGCCCCAGCATTTT. Full variable domain (rest looked up from reference TRBV19 and TRBJ1-5): DGGITQSPKYLFRKEGQNVTLSCEQNLNHDAMYWYRQDPGQGLRLIYYSQIVNDFQKGDIAEGYSVSREKKESFPLTVTSAQKNPTAFYLCASSTRDRPNQPQHFGDGTRLSIL.